The present T cell receptor beta chain was sequenced within a study of cytomegalovirus exposure and HLA in healthy donors. Repertoires were generated with immunoSEQ multiplex PCR, while TCRdb's copy carries only in-frame clones and drops some. Counted here are approximately 120,000 clones, roughly 89% occurring once; the ten biggest clones make up around 1.1%. Germline V gene sequence: CDR1 MNHEY, CDR2 SVGAGI. Trimming took off 8 bases at V and 0 bases at J, with 11 bases between the two ends. CDR3 length: 14 amino acids. The receptor's source is a woman aged 18-29 years in good health and CMV-seronegative. This chain links TRBV6-5 with TRBJ1-3; possible D gene TRBD1, 5 bases. The specimen was PBMCs. As DNA, the CDR3 is TGTGCCAGCCGGGGACTGATCTCTGGAAACACCATATATTTT. This translates into CASRGLISGNTIYF.